This TCR beta chain was captured by sequencing in a study of cytomegalovirus exposure and HLA in healthy donors. Study-level points and caveats: Within a later analysis, the majority of CMV-associated TCR beta chains appeared HLA-restricted.

Of note for this clone: Its antigen is currently unknown. This CDR3 is also generated by other DNA sequences in the sample.

Trimming took 2 bases from V and 2 from J, leaving 9 bases between them. Germline lookup yields CDR1 KGHSH and CDR2 LQKENI. The CDR3 sequence is 14 residues long. The PCR used 60 Vbeta and 13 Jbeta primers. Repertoires were generated with immunoSEQ multiplex PCR, while TCRdb's copy carries only in-frame clones and drops some. The data hold around 200,000 clones, with 86% observed a single time. Donors likely had unrecorded immune exposures despite being nominally healthy when sampled. What was sequenced was PBMCs. V is TRBV18 and J is TRBJ1-1; tentatively, D is TRBD1 (5 bases). The TCR sequence derives from a woman under 40 in good health and CMV-seronegative. CDR3: CASSPGAGNTEAFF. CDR3 nucleotides: TGTGCCAGCTCACCAGGGGCAGGTAACACTGAAGCTTTCTTT.